These 28 T cell receptor beta chains were sequenced from one sample in a study of blood T cell repertoires in COVID-19. Assay used: immunoSEQ multiplex PCR; TCRdb lists only in-frame clones, some missing. The repertoire consists of tens of thousands of clones, with about 80% occurring once and the leading ten covering roughly 50%. The sequencing input was peripheral blood. The receptors were gathered from a human donor in a cohort sampled during active COVID-19.

This clone was observed a handful of times. The chain joins TRBV19 to TRBJ2-3; D remains ambiguous. There are 14 residues in the CDR3. Trimming left V 5 bases short and J 2 bases short, with 11 bases between. CDR1 is LNHDA and CDR2 is SQIVND in the germline V gene (reference sequence). The CDR3 coding sequence is TGTGCCAGTAGTGTCGGAGTTTCCACAGATACGCAGTATTTT. It codes for CASSVGVSTDTQYF. Full variable domain (outside the CDR3, taken from reference TRBV19 and TRBJ2-3): DGGITQSPKYLFRKEGQNVTLSCEQNLNHDAMYWYRQDPGQGLRLIYYSQIVNDFQKGDIAEGYSVSREKKESFPLTVTSAQKNPTAFYLCASSVGVSTDTQYFGPGTRLTVL.

The chain recombines TRBV7-3 with TRBJ2-5; TRBD2 aligns across 11 bases. The CDR3 spans 16 residues. With V trimmed by 0 bases and J by 5 bases, 5 bases remained unmatched. Per the germline V gene, CDR1 is SGHTA and CDR2 is FQGTGA. CDR3 DNA sequence: TGTGCCAGCAGCTTAACTAGCGGGAGGGTGGGGGAGACCCAGTACTTC. This translates into CASSLTSGRVGETQYF.

V gene TRBV2 combines with J gene TRBJ2-2; the match to TRBD2 covers 7 bases. The CDR3 contains 15 residues. CDR1 is SNHLY, CDR2 FYNNEI, per germline. The V gene end was trimmed by 6 bases and the J gene end by 5 bases; junction bases not matched to a gene: 9. Here the CDR3 DNA reads TGTGCCAGCAGCCTCCTCGGGGGGAGGACCGGGGAGCTGTTTTTT. Its translation: CASSLLGGRTGELFF. The whole variable domain, remainder taken from reference TRBV2 and TRBJ2-2, is EPEVTQTPSHQVTQMGQEVILRCVPISNHLYFYWYRQILGQKVEFLVSFYNNEISEKSEIFDDQFSVERPDGSNFTLKIRSTKLEDSAMYFCASSLLGGRTGELFFGEGSRLTVL.

The chain is built from TRBV3-1 (or the pseudogene TRBV3-2) and TRBJ2-7; 8 bases agree with TRBD1. CDR3 length: 14 residues. Germline V gene sequence: CDR1 LGHDT, CDR2 YNNKEL (reference sequence). The V gene end was trimmed by 1 base and the J gene end by 4 bases; junction bases not matched to a gene: 3. The CDR3 coding sequence is TGTGCCAGCAGCCAAGGACAGGGGCTGTACGAGCAGTACTTC. Amino acid sequence: CASSQGQGLYEQYF.

V and J are TRBV4-2 and TRBJ1-2; 9 bases are a match to TRBD1. Looked up from germline, CDR1 is LGHNA and CDR2 is YNFKEQ. After removal of 3 bases from V and 6 bases from J, the junction contained 8 bases not matched to a gene. This CDR3 has 15 residues. The CDR3 protein is CASSQSRGQGNGYTF. The CDR3 DNA is TGTGCCAGCAGCCAGAGTAGGGGACAGGGCAATGGCTACACCTTC.

The CDR3 loop reads CASSPETILFLPDTQYF. The CDR3 nucleotides are TGTGCCAGCAGCCCCGAGACTATCCTATTCCTCCCAGATACGCAGTATTTT. The V and J genes are TRBV7-9 and TRBJ2-3, with a tentative D call TRBD2 (5 bases). Germline V gene sequence: CDR1 SEHNR, CDR2 FQNEAQ (reference sequence). The germline V and J ends were trimmed by 5 bases and 4 bases, with 22 bases remaining between them. The CDR3 length is 17 residues.

CDR3 amino acids: CASNNRGGLREQYF. CDR3 coding DNA: TGTGCCAGCAATAACAGGGGGGGTCTTAGGGAGCAGTACTTC. The chain carries TRBV28 and TRBJ2-7; D is perhaps TRBD1 (8 bases). Germline V CDR1 and CDR2: MDHEN, SYDVKM. V gave up 7 bases and J gave up 7 bases, with 20 bases separating them. The CDR3 is made up of 14 amino acids.

The chain joins TRBV7-9 to TRBJ1-5, with 9 bases that match TRBD1. Germline trimming cut 5 bases from V and 0 bases from J; bases unmatched to any gene: 5. Germline V gene data show CDR1 as SEHNR and CDR2 as FQNEAQ (reference sequence). The CDR3 contains 16 residues. The CDR3 bases are TGTGCCAGCAGCCAGGGACAGGGAATTAGCAATCAGCCCCAGCATTTT. This translates into CASSQGQGISNQPQHF.

This clone was counted only a few times. V gene TRBV27 combines with J gene TRBJ2-2; D is uncertain. V was clipped by 10 bases and J by 3 bases, with 15 bases between them. The CDR3 is 14 residues long. The germline gives CDR1 MNHEY, CDR2 SMNVEV (reference sequence). This CDR3 reads CATRLTRYTGELFF. In DNA, the CDR3 is TGTGCCACCAGACTGACACGGTACACCGGGGAGCTGTTTTTT.

The chain employs TRBV6-2 or TRBV6-3 and TRBJ1-2, with 9 positions matching TRBD1. The trim removed 6 bases at V and 10 bases at J, leaving 6 bases unmatched. Germline CDR1 is MNHEY and CDR2 is SVGEGT. This CDR3 comprises 12 residues. Here the CDR3 DNA reads TGTGCCAGCAGCCGGGACAGGGTGGACTACACCTTC. Its translation is CASSRDRVDYTF.

The V call is TRBV6-5, the J call TRBJ2-7; 8 bases match TRBD1. This CDR3 region has 14 residues. Germline-derived CDR1 and CDR2 are MNHEY and SVGAGI. J was trimmed by 5 bases and V by 5 bases; bases with no gene match: 8. The CDR3 protein is CASSTGTGLNEQYF. The CDR3 DNA follows: TGTGCCAGCAGTACCGGGACAGGTTTAAACGAGCAGTACTTC.

The chain links TRBV30 to TRBJ2-1; 14 bases match TRBD2. The CDR3 runs 14 residues. J lost 12 bases, V lost 4 bases, and 8 bases had no gene match. In germline, CDR1 is GTSNPN, CDR2 SVGIG (reference sequence). CDR3 in amino acids: CAWKPGLAGEGQFF. DNA of the CDR3: TGTGCCTGGAAACCGGGACTAGCGGGAGAAGGGCAGTTCTTC.

J is TRBJ1-2 and V is TRBV28; 11 nucleotides line up with TRBD1. The J segment lost 3 bases and the V segment lost 7 bases, leaving 16 bases of the junction unmatched. There are 18 residues in the CDR3. Germline V gives CDR1 MDHEN, CDR2 SYDVKM. The CDR3 coding sequence is TGTGCCAGCAAATCTCTCCTTGGACAGGGGGCTTCCTACTATGGCTACACCTTC. As protein: CASKSLLGQGASYYGYTF.

This clone has at least ten counts. The J gene is TRBJ2-7, the V gene TRBV4-1, with 7 bases lining up with TRBD1. This CDR3 has 15 residues. Trimming took 1 base from V and 4 from J; bases not matched to a gene: 7. Looked up from germline, CDR1 is MGHRA and CDR2 is YSYEKL. CDR3: CASSQVRDRPYEQYF. In DNA form, the CDR3 reads TGCGCCAGCAGCCAAGTCCGGGACAGACCTTACGAGCAGTACTTC.

J is TRBJ2-3 and V is TRBV28; D might be TRBD2 (6 bases). The CDR3 extends over 17 amino acids. Trimming shortened V by 1 base and J by 1 base, and 15 bases separated the two germline ends. Germline-derived CDR1 and CDR2 are MDHEN and SYDVKM. CDR3: CASSLLGRGGRTDTQYF. CDR3 in DNA: TGTGCCAGCAGTTTATTGGGGCGGGGAGGTCGCACAGATACGCAGTATTTT. Full variable domain (outside the CDR3, taken from reference TRBV28 and TRBJ2-3): DVKVTQSSRYLVKRTGEKVFLECVQDMDHENMFWYRQDPGLGLRLIYFSYDVKMKEKGDIPEGYSVSREKKERFSLILESASTNQTSMYLCASSLLGRGGRTDTQYFGPGTRLTVL.

The chain recombines TRBV7-2 with TRBJ2-7; maybe TRBD1 (5 bases). This CDR3 spans 14 amino acids. Trimming cost V 1 base and J 4 bases, with 11 bases left between them. Germline V CDR1 and CDR2: SGHTA, FQGNSA. The CDR3 region is CASSLGPRGYEQYF. The CDR3 region has the DNA TGTGCCAGCAGCTTAGGCCCTAGGGGATACGAGCAGTACTTC.

The chain links TRBV11-2 to TRBJ2-1, with TRBD2 matching over 9 bases. CDR3 length: 17 amino acids. The germline V gene encodes CDR1 SGHAT and CDR2 FQNNGV. V gave up 4 bases and J gave up 1 base; unmatched junction bases: 8. DNA for the CDR3: TGTGCCAGCAGCTCAATAATAGCGGGAGTGTCCTACAATGAGCAGTTCTTC. It yields the protein CASSSIIAGVSYNEQFF.

The chain combines TRBV7-8 with TRBJ1-4; TRBD1 matches 9 bases. V lost 2 bases, J lost 5 bases, and 9 bases stayed unmatched. This CDR3 region has 17 residues. Germline V gene sequence: CDR1 SGHVS, CDR2 FQNEAQ. The CDR3 loop reads CASSLIRFGTGNEKLFF. CDR3 coding DNA: TGTGCCAGCAGCTTAATACGGTTCGGGACAGGGAATGAAAAACTGTTTTTT.

The gene calls are TRBV6-5 and TRBJ2-1; TRBD1 matches 9 bases. V trimming: 5 bases; J trimming: 8 bases; junction bases outside the gene matches: 10. The CDR3 is 15 amino acids. The germline CDR1 and CDR2 sequences are MNHEY and SVGAGI. As DNA, the CDR3 is TGTGCCAGCAGTAAACTCCGGGACAGGGTACATGAGCAGTTCTTC. This gives the protein CASSKLRDRVHEQFF.

This rearrangement joins TRBV21-1 to TRBJ2-1; the table's TRBD2 call for D was not verified on the DNA. TRBV21-1 is a pseudogene segment. The CDR3 is 13 amino acids. CDR3 residues: CASRTTPFNEQFF. The CDR3, as DNA: TGTGCCAGTCGAACTACCCCCTTTAATGAGCAGTTCTTC.

The chain combines TRBV28 with TRBJ1-2; 10 bases agree with TRBD1. The CDR3 loop spans 15 amino acids. V trimming: 6 bases; J trimming: 3 bases; junction bases outside the gene matches: 7. In germline, CDR1 is MDHEN, CDR2 SYDVKM. The CDR3 DNA reads as TGTGCCAGCAGCCCCGGGACAGGGGCTTACTATGGCTACACCTTC. This sequence encodes CASSPGTGAYYGYTF.

The chain links TRBV4-1 to TRBJ2-5; 8 bases match TRBD2. This CDR3 spans 17 amino acids. V shed 4 bases and J 2 bases; nucleotides not matched to a gene: 12. Germline-derived CDR1 and CDR2 are MGHRA and YSYEKL. CDR3 DNA sequence: TGCGCCAGCAGCCGGCCGTTTTTGAGCGGGAGACAAGAGACCCAGTACTTC. It codes for CASSRPFLSGRQETQYF.

In DNA form, the CDR3 reads TGTGCCAGCAGCAGCGGTGCGGGAGGCGATGAGCAGTTCTTC. Protein: CASSSGAGGDEQFF. The genes are TRBV11-2 and TRBJ2-1; TRBD2 aligns across 8 bases. The CDR3 has 14 amino acids. CDR1 is SGHAT, CDR2 FQNNGV, per germline. The V segment lost 5 bases and the J segment 8 bases; nucleotides outside the gene matches: 8. The full variable domain, in which reference TRBV11-2 and TRBJ2-1 provide the parts outside the CDR3, is EAGVAQSPRYKIIEKRQSVAFWCNPISGHATLYWYQQILGQGPKLLIQFQNNGVVDDSQLPKDRFSAERLKGVDSTLKIQPAKLEDSAVYLCASSSGAGGDEQFFGPGTRLTVL.

The chain carries TRBV14 and TRBJ2-5; 10 bases map to TRBD2. The CDR3 extends over 16 amino acids. CDR1 SGHDN and CDR2 FVKESK come from the germline V gene. J gave up 5 bases and V 1 base, and 7 bases lay outside the gene matches. CDR3 loop: CASSQGQREGRETQYF. In nucleotides, the CDR3 is TGTGCCAGCAGCCAAGGCCAGCGGGAGGGTAGGGAGACCCAGTACTTC.

The CDR3 sequence is CASRDRATTGELFF. For the CDR3, the DNA is TGTGCCAGCCGGGACAGGGCGACCACCGGGGAGCTGTTTTTT. V usage is TRBV27 and J usage is TRBJ2-2; 9 bases line up with TRBD1. V trimming: 8 bases; J trimming: 4 bases; junction bases outside the gene matches: 5. The germline CDR1 and CDR2 sequences are MNHEY and SMNVEV (reference sequence). This CDR3 is 14 amino acids long.

The chain couples TRBV21-1 to TRBJ1-2; the DNA was not used to check the table's D call, TRBD1. TRBV21-1 is annotated as a pseudogene. CDR3 length equals 17 residues. CDR3 DNA sequence: TGTGCCAGCAGCAGGCGGGACAGGGATCGGCCCCTTGCCGGCTACACCTTC. Protein: CASSRRDRDRPLAGYTF.

This clone was found a few times. The V call is TRBV28, the J call TRBJ2-7, with D possibly TRBD1 on 5 matching bases. The V gene lost 4 bases and the J gene lost 2 bases, with 12 bases spanning the gap. This CDR3 comprises 14 residues. Per germline, CDR1 MDHEN and CDR2 SYDVKM. In nucleotides, the CDR3 is TGTGCCAGCAGTTATTATCAGGGTGCCTACGAGCAGTACTTC. The encoded protein is CASSYYQGAYEQYF. The full variable domain, rest sourced from reference TRBV28 and TRBJ2-7, is DVKVTQSSRYLVKRTGEKVFLECVQDMDHENMFWYRQDPGLGLRLIYFSYDVKMKEKGDIPEGYSVSREKKERFSLILESASTNQTSMYLCASSYYQGAYEQYFGPGTRLTVT.

The rearrangement uses TRBV7-3 and TRBJ2-3; 7 positions match TRBD2. Looked up from germline, CDR1 is SGHTA and CDR2 is FQGTGA. The CDR3 consists of 15 residues. After removal of 5 bases from V and 2 bases from J, the junction contained 7 bases not matched to a gene. CDR3 protein: CASSPAGTTTDTQYF. CDR3 sequence (DNA): TGTGCCAGCAGCCCCGCCGGGACTACCACAGATACGCAGTATTTT.